This T cell receptor (beta chain) is drawn from a study of blood T cell repertoires in COVID-19. In the study overall: Acute and convalescent COVID-19 specimens originated in the United States, Italy and Spain.

The study drew participants aged about 18 to 89 years from fewer than 30 US areas. Membership in each cohort depended on participant-reported clinical history. Donors in Cohort 3 counted as recovered after two negative PCRs, clearance, or symptom resolution. Trimming took off 5 bases at V and 12 bases at J, with 17 bases between the two ends. CDR3 length equals 13 residues. From germline, CDR1 is LGHDT and CDR2 YNNKEL (reference sequence). Data came from immunoSEQ multiplex PCR; TCRdb stores just in-frame clones and leaves some out. The sample yields 250,000 to 300,000 clones, more than 75% seen once.

The TCR originated in a man aged 18 to 30 who had recovered from COVID-19. Sequencing was carried out using PBMCs or T cells enriched from blood (not recorded which). J is TRBJ2-1 and V is TRBV3-1 (or the pseudogene TRBV3-2); D perhaps matches TRBD1 (5 bases). Here the CDR3 reads CASSGSSGAVQFF. CDR3 DNA: TGTGCCAGCAGCGGAAGCTCTGGGGCCGTGCAGTTCTTC.